This T cell receptor (beta chain) was retrieved from a study of blood T cells in healthy people across ages (dated by TCRdb to the mid-2010s). Regarding the complete study: In model experiments, template switching captured about one uniquely barcoded TCR beta cDNA molecule for every two T cells. Donors of different ages were randomly distributed across sequencing lanes to avoid experimental bias. The study analyzed two additional independent replicas of 1 million unique cDNA reads from the same blood draw for two donors, one aged 18 to 30 and one aged 80 or older. The donors were divided into four age groups: young (average around 16 years), middle-aged (over 35), aged (approximately 64) and long-lived (nearly 85). The study measured age-related changes in TCR beta repertoire diversity using deep sequencing normalized with unique cDNA molecular identifiers. Overall results and qualifications from the work: Compared with the aged group, the long-lived group had more naive CD4+ T cells, fewer expanded clones and increased TCR diversity, a pattern suggesting age selection. Because profiling used bulk unsorted PBMCs, naive and antigen-experienced compartments could not be compared conclusively. Observed TCR beta diversity per million T cells fell roughly linearly with age, and a significant reduction was already apparent by age about 36. Estimates of total diversity based on one million sequenced T cells were considered lower bounds and underestimates. Donor CMV infection status was unknown, potentially confounding age-related changes in expanded clonotypes. Observed TCR beta diversity correlated strongly with the percentage of naive T cells measured by flow cytometry.

Donors were around 37 systemically healthy Caucasian individuals from Russia aged roughly 6 to 95 years. Each donor gave ten milliliters of peripheral blood, drawn into EDTA-treated Vacutainer tubes. Ficoll-Paque density-gradient centrifugation was used to isolate PBMCs, with at least 7 million obtained per sample. Total RNA, at least 6 micrograms per sample, was extracted from PBMCs with Trizol reagent. The percentages of naive CD45RAhigh/CD27high T cells were determined by flow cytometry on a PBMC aliquot from every donor. CDR1 and CDR2, looked up from the germline V gene, are SGHTA and FQGTGA. From the cysteine through the phenylalanine, the CDR3 covers 15 amino acids. The entry retains the CDR3 DNA only, 45 bases that are in frame from base 1. About this clonotype itself: Its specific antigen is unknown. No much larger clone is present one base from it, and per-base qualities are unavailable.

Library construction relied on 5' RACE. TCRdb records Illumina HiSeq 2500 as the sequencer. A second PCR of about 6 to 11 cycles was run with a J-beta primer mix and a sample-barcoded 5' primer. A template-switch 5' adaptor carrying 12 random nucleotides introduced a unique molecular identifier onto each TCR beta cDNA molecule. Each sample yielded at least 2.5 million CDR3-containing paired-end reads. All of the RNA was converted into first-strand cDNA using the Mint cDNA synthesis kit, with a TRBC-specific oligonucleotide serving as the primer. All cDNA was treated with uracil-DNA glycosylase and then went through a first 18-cycle PCR with the universal primers M1SS and BC2_uni_R. From the authors' description of their analysis: Normalization of each sample was performed by random selection of 1 million high-quality reads, each carrying a distinct molecular identifier. Reads sharing molecular identifiers were discarded rather than binned into consensus sequences. MiTCR, run with a Q25 quality threshold and the strictest error-elimination algorithm, handled CDR3 identification, clonotype clustering and error correction. A nonparametric unseen species model with Euler transformation was used to estimate lower-bound total TCR beta diversity. The public reads were reanalyzed by TCRdb: fastp trimming at Q25, MiXCR alignment, in-frame beta chains only. Rows are unified per CDR3 protein, each entry keeping the most common DNA and genes. For this entry, the V and J calls and clone size follow TCRdb and not the study's own pipeline. The sample yields approximately 730,000 distinct CDR3 sequences; around 46% were counted once. The ten largest clones capture roughly 19% of the sample.

This chain joins TRBV7-3 to TRBJ2-7; 9 nucleotides in the junction match TRBD2. The J call is doubtful: the DNA matches TRBJ2-5 better. Sequencing was performed on blood. This clonotype originated in a woman aged 60 to 75 in good health. Here the CDR3 is given as CASSLKTSGEETQYF. The DNA sequence reads TGTGCCAGCAGCTTAAAGACTAGCGGAGAAGAGACCCAGTACTTC.